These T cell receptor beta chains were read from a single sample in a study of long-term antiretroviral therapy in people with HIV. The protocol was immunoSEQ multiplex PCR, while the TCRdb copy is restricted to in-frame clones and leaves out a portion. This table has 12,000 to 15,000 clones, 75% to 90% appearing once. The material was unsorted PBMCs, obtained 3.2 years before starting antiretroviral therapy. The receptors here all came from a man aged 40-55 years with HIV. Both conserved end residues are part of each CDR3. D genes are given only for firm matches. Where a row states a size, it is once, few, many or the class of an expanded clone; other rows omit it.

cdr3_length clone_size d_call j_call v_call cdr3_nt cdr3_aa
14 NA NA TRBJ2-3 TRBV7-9 TGTGCCAGCAGATTACTGGGGAGCACAGATACGCAGTATTTT CASRLLGSTDTQYF
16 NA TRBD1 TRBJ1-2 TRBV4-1 TGCGCCAGCAGCCCAGGACCCTGGGACAGGGAGAATGGCTACACCTTC CASSPGPWDRENGYTF
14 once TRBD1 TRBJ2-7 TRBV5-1 TGCGCCAGCAGCTTGGGGACAGGAGCCTACGAGCAGTACTTC CASSLGTGAYEQYF
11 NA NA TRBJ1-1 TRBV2 TGTGCCAGGGTCTCTGACACTGAAGCTTTCTTT CARVSDTEAFF
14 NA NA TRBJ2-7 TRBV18 TGTGCCAGCTCATCACAGGGTGGTAGGAACGAGCAGTACTTC CASSSQGGRNEQYF
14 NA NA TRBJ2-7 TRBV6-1 TGTGCCAGCAGTGAAGGGGCAGCCGACTACGAGCAGTACTTC CASSEGAADYEQYF
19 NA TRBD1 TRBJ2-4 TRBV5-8 TGTGCCAGCACCCCCTTTGGGACAGGGGGGGAGAAAGCCAAAAACATTCAGTACTTC CASTPFGTGGEKAKNIQYF
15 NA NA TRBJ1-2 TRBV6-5 TGTGCCAGCAGTTACTCTAGGGAGGGGAGCTATGGCTACACCTTC CASSYSREGSYGYTF
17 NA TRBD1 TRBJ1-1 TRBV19 TGTGCCAGTAGTATAGCGCGCCGGGACAGAAAGAACACTGAAGCTTTCTTT CASSIARRDRKNTEAFF
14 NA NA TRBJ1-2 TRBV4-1 TGCGCCAGCAGCCAAGAAGACAGAAACTATGGCTACACCTTC CASSQEDRNYGYTF
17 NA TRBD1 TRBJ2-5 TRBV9 TGTGCCAGCAGCGCCCGGGTACGACAGGGGGCCCCAGAGACCCAGTACTTC CASSARVRQGAPETQYF
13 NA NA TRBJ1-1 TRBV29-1 TGCGGCGGGGGCACCCCTCGCTTAACTGAAGCTTTCTTT CGGGTPRLTEAFF
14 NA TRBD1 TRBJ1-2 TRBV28 TGTGCCAGCAGTCGGCGGACAGGGAGGGGCCCAGGCACCTTC CASSRRTGRGPGTF
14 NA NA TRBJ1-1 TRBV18 TGTGCCAGCTCACCAGTGTACGGGAACACTGAAGCTTTCTTT CASSPVYGNTEAFF
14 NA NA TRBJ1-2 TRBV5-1 TGCGCCAGCAGCTTGGGGCAGTCATGGCTTGGCTACACCTTC CASSLGQSWLGYTF
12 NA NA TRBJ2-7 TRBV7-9 TGTGCCAGCACCTATCAGGGGTGGGAGCAGTACTTC CASTYQGWEQYF
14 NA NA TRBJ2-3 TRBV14 TGTGCCAGCAGCCTCGGACTTAGCACAGATACGCAGTATTTT CASSLGLSTDTQYF
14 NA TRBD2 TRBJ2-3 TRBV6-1 TGTGCCAGCAGTTGGGCTAGCGGGGCAGATACGCAGTATTTT CASSWASGADTQYF
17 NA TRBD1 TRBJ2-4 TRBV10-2 TGCGCCAGCAGTGAAACAGGGGCCCAACTAGCCAAAAACATTCAGTACTTC CASSETGAQLAKNIQYF
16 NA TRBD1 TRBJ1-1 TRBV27 TGTGCCAGCAGTTTATCGGTCGGGACAGCGAACACTGAAGCTTTCTTT CASSLSVGTANTEAFF
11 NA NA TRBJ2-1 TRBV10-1 TGCGCCAGCAGTCGGGGGAATGAGCAGTTCTTC CASSRGNEQFF
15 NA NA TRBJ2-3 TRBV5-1 TGCGCCAGCAGCTTGGAGGGAGCGAGCACAGATACGCAGTATTTT CASSLEGASTDTQYF